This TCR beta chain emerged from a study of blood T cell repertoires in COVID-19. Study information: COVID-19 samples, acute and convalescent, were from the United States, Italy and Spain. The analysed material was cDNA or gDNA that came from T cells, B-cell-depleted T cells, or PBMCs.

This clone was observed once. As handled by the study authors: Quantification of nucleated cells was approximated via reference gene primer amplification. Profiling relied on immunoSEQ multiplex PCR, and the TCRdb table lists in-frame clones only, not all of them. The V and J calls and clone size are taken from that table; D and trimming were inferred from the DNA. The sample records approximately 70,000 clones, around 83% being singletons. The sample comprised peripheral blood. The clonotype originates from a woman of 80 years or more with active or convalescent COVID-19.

The CDR3 DNA reads TGTGCCAGCAGTCCCGGGACTAGGGCAGCCCGGGAGCTGTTTTTT. Its translation is CASSPGTRAARELFF. V is TRBV27 and J is TRBJ2-2; 8 positions agree with TRBD2. Germline CDR1 reads MNHEY; CDR2 reads SMNVEV (reference sequence). The CDR3 is 15 amino acids. Losses at the gene ends were 5 bases for V and 9 bases for J; bases not matched to a gene: 11.